This T cell receptor beta chain derives from a study of T-cell reconstitution after alpha-beta-depleted transplantation in children. General study results and limits: Among T cells one year after transplant, newly produced cells accounted for most counts and diversity. Diversity of TCRbeta at day 60 was high in some patients, arising from surviving recipient T cells and thymic progenitors. Where alpha-beta T cells came from about two months after transplant was reportedly several hundred expanded graft clones.

Trimming took 3 bases from V and 3 from J; bases not matched to a gene: 2. CDR3 length: 12 residues. From germline, CDR1 is DFQATT and CDR2 SNEGSKA (reference sequence). Ten or more counts support this clonotype. Its antigen is unidentified. Unique molecular identifiers were incorporated when the TCRbeta library was constructed. TCRdb fed the PCR reads into MiXCR, producing one record per CDR3 protein. Of roughly 200,000 distinct CDR3 sequences listed, approximately 6.9% are singletons. The rearrangement links TRBV20-1 to TRBJ2-7; 7 bases map to TRBD1. This TCR derives from a boy under 10 years old with acute lymphoblastic leukemia, due to receive a stem cell transplant. Sequencing used PBMCs, obtained before TCRalphabeta/CD19-depleted stem cell transplant. CDR3 residues: CSARGTDYEQYF. The CDR3 DNA is TGCAGTGCTAGGGGGACAGACTACGAGCAGTACTTC.